The TCR beta chain under discussion was sequenced for a study of blood T cell repertoires in COVID-19. The protocol was immunoSEQ multiplex PCR, while the TCRdb copy is restricted to in-frame clones and leaves out a portion. The profile shows 150,000 to 200,000 clones, around 89% of them singletons. CDR3 length: 16 amino acids. The source is a woman younger than 30 who had recovered from COVID-19. Input material: PBMCs or T cells enriched from blood (not recorded which). The chain carries TRBV21-1 and TRBJ1-1; the table gives TRBD1 as D, unverified against the DNA. TRBV21-1 is noted as a pseudogene. The CDR3 region is CASSNRHRGKDTEAFF. The CDR3 DNA reads TGTGCCAGCAGCAATCGGCACAGGGGGAAGGACACTGAAGCTTTCTTT.